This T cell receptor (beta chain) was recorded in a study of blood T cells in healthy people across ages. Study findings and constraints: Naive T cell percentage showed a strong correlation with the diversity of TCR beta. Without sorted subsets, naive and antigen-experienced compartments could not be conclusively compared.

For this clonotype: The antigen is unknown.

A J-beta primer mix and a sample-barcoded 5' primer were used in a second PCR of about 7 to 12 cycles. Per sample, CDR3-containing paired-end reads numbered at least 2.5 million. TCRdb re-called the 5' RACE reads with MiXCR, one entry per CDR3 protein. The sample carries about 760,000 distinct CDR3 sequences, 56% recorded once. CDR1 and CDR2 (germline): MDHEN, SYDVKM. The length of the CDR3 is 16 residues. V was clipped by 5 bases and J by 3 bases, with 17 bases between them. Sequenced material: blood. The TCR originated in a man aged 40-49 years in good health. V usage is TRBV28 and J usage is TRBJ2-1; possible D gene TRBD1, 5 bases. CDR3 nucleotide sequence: TGTGCCAGCAGTCTCTCCTCCGACAGTTACTACAATGAGCAGTTCTTC. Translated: CASSLSSDSYYNEQFF. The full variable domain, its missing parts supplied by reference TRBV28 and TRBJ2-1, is DVKVTQSSRYLVKRTGEKVFLECVQDMDHENMFWYRQDPGLGLRLIYFSYDVKMKEKGDIPEGYSVSREKKERFSLILESASTNQTSMYLCASSLSSDSYYNEQFFGPGTRLTVL.